This T cell receptor (beta chain) was sequenced for a study of blood T cells in healthy people across ages. The overall study: Capturing about one barcoded beta molecule per two T cells was achieved by template switching.

Study-wide points: Long-lived and aged donors differed, with more naive CD4+ cells and higher diversity in the long-lived. With age, beta diversity per million T cells declined roughly linearly, significantly by 40 to 50.

With 1 base removed from V and 11 bases from J, the gap between germline ends came to 27 bases. The CDR3 is 17 residues long. The V gene's germline CDR1 is SGDLS and CDR2 YYNGEE. Comments on this clonotype: Its antigen is undetermined. It may be a read error: a sequence one base away is much more abundant.

Primed by a sample-barcoded 5' primer and a J-beta primer mix, a second PCR proceeded for roughly 7 to 11 cycles. Each cDNA molecule carried a tag from a template-switch adaptor that contained 12 random nucleotides. TCRdb independently ran MiXCR on the 5' RACE reads; one entry per CDR3 protein. The repertoire holds about 730,000 distinct CDR3 sequences, roughly 43% seen once, with 20% to 25% in the top ten. This sequence was found in a woman aged 55-70 years in good health. The V call is TRBV9, the J call TRBJ2-5; no definite D call. The source material was blood. The DNA of the CDR3 is TGTGCCAGCAGCGTAAGCCCCACTTGGGTTAACGGCAATGAGCAGTACTTC. Translation gives CASSVSPTWVNGNEQYF.